These 16 T cell receptor beta chains came from one sample sequenced in a study of cytomegalovirus exposure and HLA in healthy donors. Primers included in the PCR were 60 Vbeta and 13 Jbeta primers. Profiling relied on immunoSEQ multiplex PCR, and the TCRdb table lists in-frame clones only, not all of them. The sample contains about 62,000 clones, roughly 77% of which appear only once. Material for sequencing was PBMCs. The origin of the receptors is a woman aged 25 to 39 in good health and CMV-seronegative.

The chain combines TRBV11-2 with TRBJ2-6; 7 nucleotides line up with TRBD1. Germline V CDR1 and CDR2: SGHAT, FQNNGV. This CDR3 region has 19 residues. Trimming cost V 5 bases and J 4 bases; bases outside gene matches: 17. The DNA for the CDR3 is TGTGCCAGCAGCCGATCGCCCGGGACAGCACTTTACGGGGCCAACGTCCTGACTTTC. This translates into CASSRSPGTALYGANVLTF.

The CDR3 loop reads CASSLDQPGLAGGEQYF. DNA of the CDR3: TGTGCCAGCAGCTTAGACCAGCCAGGACTAGCGGGAGGCGAGCAGTACTTC. The chain carries TRBV7-2 and TRBJ2-7; 14 nucleotides match TRBD2. Germline lookup yields CDR1 SGHTA and CDR2 FQGNSA. The CDR3 consists of 17 residues. The ends lost 1 base at V and 6 bases at J; junction bases unmatched: 8.

The chain carries TRBV6-4 and TRBJ1-1; D is possibly TRBD1 (5 bases). This CDR3 is 14 amino acids long. Per germline, CDR1 MRHNA and CDR2 SNTAGT. The V end lost 7 bases, the J end lost 4 bases, and 16 bases lay between the germline ends. This CDR3 is CASMAGGGGTEAFF. In nucleotides, the CDR3 is TGTGCCAGCATGGCGGGGGGTGGTGGCACTGAAGCTTTCTTT.

The chain uses TRBV6-6 and TRBJ2-5; 10 positions match TRBD2. The trim removed 5 bases at V and 5 bases at J, leaving 5 bases unmatched. Looked up from germline, CDR1 is MNHNY and CDR2 is SVGAGI (reference sequence). The CDR3 is 14 residues long. The CDR3 region is CASSIGLAVETQYF. DNA of the CDR3: TGTGCCAGCAGTATCGGACTAGCGGTGGAGACCCAGTACTTC.

This sequence joins TRBV5-6 and TRBJ1-1, with 8 bases matching TRBD1. The CDR3 runs to 14 residues. J was trimmed by 10 bases and V by 0 bases; bases with no gene match: 8. Germline V gives CDR1 SGHDT, CDR2 YYEEEE. The CDR3 coding sequence is TGTGCCAGCAGCTTGGGGACAGGGATATTCCCAGCTTTCTTT. It codes for CASSLGTGIFPAFF.

The chain employs TRBV14 and TRBJ2-2, with TRBD1 as a possible D gene (6 bases). This CDR3 is built from 14 residues. Trimming took off 2 bases at V and 10 bases at J, with 14 bases between the two ends. CDR1 SGHDN and CDR2 FVKESK come from the germline V gene. CDR3 in amino acids: CASSQSLTGSELFF. In nucleotides, the CDR3 is TGTGCCAGCAGCCAAAGTCTAACAGGGTCGGAGCTGTTTTTT. The entire variable domain, with the rest obtained from reference TRBV14 and TRBJ2-2, is as follows: EAGVTQFPSHSVIEKGQTVTLRCDPISGHDNLYWYRRVMGKEIKFLLHFVKESKQDESGMPNNRFLAERTGGTYSTLKVQPAELEDSGVYFCASSQSLTGSELFFGEGSRLTVL.

The V gene is TRBV19, the J gene TRBJ2-1; 12 bases line up with TRBD2. CDR3 length equals 14 residues. Germline trimming cut 5 bases from V and 9 bases from J; bases unmatched to any gene: 5. CDR1 and CDR2 (germline): LNHDA, SQIVND (reference sequence). CDR3 coding DNA: TGTGCCAGTAGTCTAGCGGGAGGGTTTACTGAGCAGTTCTTC. Amino acid sequence: CASSLAGGFTEQFF.

The rearrangement joins TRBV4-3 to TRBJ2-1; TRBD2 agrees at 8 bases. This CDR3 comprises 16 residues. The V gene's germline CDR1 is LGHNA and CDR2 YSLEER. Losses at the gene ends were 3 bases for V and 2 bases for J; bases not matched to a gene: 6. CDR3 in DNA: TGCGCCAGCAGCCACCTTAGCGGGGCTACCTACAATGAGCAGTTCTTC. Translated: CASSHLSGATYNEQFF.

The chain has TRBV11-1 and TRBJ2-1; D is perhaps TRBD1 (6 bases). The germline V and J ends were trimmed by 5 bases and 9 bases, with 11 bases remaining between them. There are 12 residues in the CDR3. Germline V gene sequence: CDR1 SGHAT, CDR2 FQDESV (reference sequence). The CDR3 coding sequence is TGTGCCAGCAGCGGCCGGACAGCTGAGCAGTTCTTC. It yields the protein CASSGRTAEQFF.

This clone showed up just a few times. The chain links TRBV10-1 to TRBJ1-1; 9 bases match TRBD1. This CDR3 is built from 14 residues. Trimming cost V 10 bases and J 4 bases; bases outside gene matches: 10. Looked up from germline, CDR1 is WNHNN and CDR2 is SYGVQD (reference sequence). The CDR3 nucleotides are TGCGCCACCCCCGGGACAGGGTGGGGCACTGAAGCTTTCTTT. The encoded protein is CATPGTGWGTEAFF.

The V call is TRBV2, the J call TRBJ2-3; TRBD2 might be the D (5 bases). V shed 4 bases and J shed 7 bases, with 15 bases lying between them. The CDR3 loop spans 14 amino acids. The V gene's germline CDR1 is SNHLY and CDR2 FYNNEI. CDR3 coding DNA: TGTGCCAGCAGTGGGACTGACCAATCTCATACGCAGTATTTT. It translates to CASSGTDQSHTQYF.

This clone was picked up one time. V is TRBV12-5 and J is TRBJ2-5; the match to TRBD1 covers 9 bases. This CDR3 comprises 15 residues. Looked up from germline, CDR1 is LGHNT and CDR2 is FRNRAP. Unmatched junction bases numbered 10, after V lost 6 bases and J lost 5 bases. The DNA for the CDR3 is TGTGCTAGTGGGCTGGGACAGGGCCTCTGGGAGACCCAGTACTTC. Translation gives CASGLGQGLWETQYF.

This clone was found a few times. This rearrangement joins TRBV21-1 to TRBJ1-5. TRBV21-1 is given as a pseudogene. This CDR3 contains 18 residues. Written as DNA, the CDR3 is TGTGCCAGCAGCAAAGATTCGGGGTCCCCGGCGCGCAATCAGCCCCAGCATTTT. Its protein is CASSKDSGSPARNQPQHF.

V usage is TRBV7-9 and J usage is TRBJ1-3; no firm D call. Germline V gene lookup returns CDR1 SEHNR and CDR2 FQNEAQ (reference sequence). The length of the CDR3 is 13 residues. The CDR3 DNA reads TGTGGCTTTGGGGAGAGCTCTGGAAACACCATATATTTT. Residues: CGFGESSGNTIYF.

CDR3 coding DNA: TGTGCCAGCAGTGAAGCAGACCTAGGGAGAATTAACACCGGGGAGCTGTTTTTT. It encodes CASSEADLGRINTGELFF. This chain uses TRBV2 with TRBJ2-2; the D gene is possibly TRBD2 (5 bases). Looked up from germline, CDR1 is SNHLY and CDR2 is FYNNEI. V lost 0 bases and J 2 bases, leaving 16 bases between the germline ends. The CDR3 is 18 amino acids.

This sequence joins TRBV7-9 and TRBJ2-1; 11 positions match TRBD2. There are 17 residues in the CDR3. V shed 5 bases, J shed 4 bases, and the junction held 10 bases outside the gene matches. Germline-derived CDR1 and CDR2 are SEHNR and FQNEAQ (reference sequence). The CDR3 loop reads CASSPGTSGSRYNEQFF. CDR3 bases: TGTGCCAGCAGCCCAGGGACTAGCGGCAGTCGGTACAATGAGCAGTTCTTC.